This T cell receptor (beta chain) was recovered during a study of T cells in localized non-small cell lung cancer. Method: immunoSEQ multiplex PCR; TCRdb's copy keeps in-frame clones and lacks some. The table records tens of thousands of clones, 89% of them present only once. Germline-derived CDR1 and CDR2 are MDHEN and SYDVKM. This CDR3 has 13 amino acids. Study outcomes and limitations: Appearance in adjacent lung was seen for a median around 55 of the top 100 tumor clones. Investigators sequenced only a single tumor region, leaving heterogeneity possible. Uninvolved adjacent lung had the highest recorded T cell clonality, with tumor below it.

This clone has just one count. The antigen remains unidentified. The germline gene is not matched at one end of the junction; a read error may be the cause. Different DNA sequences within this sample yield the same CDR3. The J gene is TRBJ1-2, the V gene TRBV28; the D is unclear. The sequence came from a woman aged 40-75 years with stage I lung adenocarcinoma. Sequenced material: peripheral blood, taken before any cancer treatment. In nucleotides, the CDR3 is TGCGCCAGCAGTCAAGCGACGGGAGGACGTGACACCTTC. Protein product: CASSQATGGRDTF.